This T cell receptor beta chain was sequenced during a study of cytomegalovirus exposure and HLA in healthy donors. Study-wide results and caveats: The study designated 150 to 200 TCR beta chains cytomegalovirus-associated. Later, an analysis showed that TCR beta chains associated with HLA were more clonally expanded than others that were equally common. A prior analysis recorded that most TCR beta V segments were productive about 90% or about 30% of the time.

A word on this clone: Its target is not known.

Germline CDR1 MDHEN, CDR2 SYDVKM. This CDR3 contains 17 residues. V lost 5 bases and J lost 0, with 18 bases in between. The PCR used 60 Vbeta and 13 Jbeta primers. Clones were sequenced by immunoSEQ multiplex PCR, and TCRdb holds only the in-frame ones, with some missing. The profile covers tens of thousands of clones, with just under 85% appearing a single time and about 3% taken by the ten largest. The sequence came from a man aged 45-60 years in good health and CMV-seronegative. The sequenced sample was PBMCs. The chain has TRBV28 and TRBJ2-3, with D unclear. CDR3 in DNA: TGTGCCAGCAGTACCTTTCGATCCCCAACTAGCACAGATACGCAGTATTTT. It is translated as CASSTFRSPTSTDTQYF.